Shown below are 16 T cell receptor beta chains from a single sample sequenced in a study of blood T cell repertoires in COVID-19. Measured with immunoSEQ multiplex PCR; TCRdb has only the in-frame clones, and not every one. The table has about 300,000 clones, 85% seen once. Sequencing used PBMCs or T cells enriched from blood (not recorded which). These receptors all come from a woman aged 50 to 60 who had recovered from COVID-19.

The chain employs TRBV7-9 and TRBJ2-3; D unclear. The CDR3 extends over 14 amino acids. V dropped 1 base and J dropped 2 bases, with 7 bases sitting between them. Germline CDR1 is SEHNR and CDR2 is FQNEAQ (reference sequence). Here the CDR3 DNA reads TGTGCCAGCAGCTTAGTTGGCCACACAGATACGCAGTATTTT. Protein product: CASSLVGHTDTQYF.

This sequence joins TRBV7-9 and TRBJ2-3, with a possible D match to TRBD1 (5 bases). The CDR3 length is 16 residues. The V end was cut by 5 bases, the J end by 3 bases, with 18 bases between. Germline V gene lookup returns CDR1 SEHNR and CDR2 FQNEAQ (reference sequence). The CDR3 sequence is CASSHEVGEGTDTQYF. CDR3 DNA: TGTGCCAGCAGCCACGAAGTAGGGGAAGGAACAGATACGCAGTATTTT.

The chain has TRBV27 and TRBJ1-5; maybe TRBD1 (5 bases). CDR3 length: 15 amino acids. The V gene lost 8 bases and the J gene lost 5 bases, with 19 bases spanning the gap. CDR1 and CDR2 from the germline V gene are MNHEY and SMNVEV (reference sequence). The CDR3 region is CASSWGNRGDQPQHF. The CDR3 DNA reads TGTGCCAGCTCCTGGGGCAATAGGGGTGATCAGCCCCAGCATTTT.

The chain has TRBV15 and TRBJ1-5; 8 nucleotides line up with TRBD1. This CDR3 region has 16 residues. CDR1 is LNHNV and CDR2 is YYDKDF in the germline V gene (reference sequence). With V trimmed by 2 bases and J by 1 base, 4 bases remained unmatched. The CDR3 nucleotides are TGTGCCACCAGCAGATTCGACAGGGGAAGCAATCAGCCCCAGCATTTT. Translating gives CATSRFDRGSNQPQHF.

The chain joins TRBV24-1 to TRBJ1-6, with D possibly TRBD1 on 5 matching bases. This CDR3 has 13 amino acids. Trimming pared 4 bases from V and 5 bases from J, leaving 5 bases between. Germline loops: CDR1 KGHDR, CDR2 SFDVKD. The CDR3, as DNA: TGTGCCACCAGTGAACAGGATAATTCACCCCTCCACTTT. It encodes CATSEQDNSPLHF.

CDR3 coding DNA: TGTGCCAGTAGTGTTGGAGTACTCCCTGGAAACACCATATATTTT. The encoded protein is CASSVGVLPGNTIYF. The chain is built from TRBV19 and TRBJ1-3; no firm D call. Between the trimmed V and J ends, which lost 5 bases and 2 bases, there was a span of 13 bases. The CDR3 contains 15 residues. Germline V CDR1 and CDR2: LNHDA, SQIVND (reference sequence).

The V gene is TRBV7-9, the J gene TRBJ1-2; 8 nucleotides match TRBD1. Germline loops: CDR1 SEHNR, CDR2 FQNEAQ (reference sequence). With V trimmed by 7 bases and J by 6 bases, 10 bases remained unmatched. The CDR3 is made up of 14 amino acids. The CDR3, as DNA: TGTGCCAGCACACTGGACAGGGTTTACGATGGCTACACCTTC. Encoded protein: CASTLDRVYDGYTF.

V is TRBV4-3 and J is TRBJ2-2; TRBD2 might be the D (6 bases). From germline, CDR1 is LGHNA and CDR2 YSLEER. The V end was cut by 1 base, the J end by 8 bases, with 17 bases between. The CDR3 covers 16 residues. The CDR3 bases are TGCGCCAGCAGCCAAGCCCCGGGAGTGGGCGTTGGGGAGCTGTTTTTT. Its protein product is CASSQAPGVGVGELFF.

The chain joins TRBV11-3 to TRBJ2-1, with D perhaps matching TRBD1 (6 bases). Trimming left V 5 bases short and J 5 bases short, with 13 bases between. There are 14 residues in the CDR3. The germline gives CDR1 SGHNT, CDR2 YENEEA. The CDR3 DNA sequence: TGTGCCAGCAGCCGGGGACAAAGTCACAATGAGCAGTTCTTC. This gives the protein CASSRGQSHNEQFF.

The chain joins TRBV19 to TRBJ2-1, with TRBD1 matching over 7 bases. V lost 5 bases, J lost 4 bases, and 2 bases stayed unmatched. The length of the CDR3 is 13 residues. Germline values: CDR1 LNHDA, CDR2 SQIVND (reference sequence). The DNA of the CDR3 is TGTGCCAGTAGTGAGGGACAGTACAATGAGCAGTTCTTC. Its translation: CASSEGQYNEQFF.

The CDR3: CASSQEKLAGTYEQYF. The CDR3 nucleotides read TGCGCCAGCAGCCAAGAGAAACTAGCGGGCACCTACGAGCAGTACTTC. V and J are TRBV4-1 and TRBJ2-7, with 9 bases aligning to TRBD2. Germline-derived CDR1 and CDR2 are MGHRA and YSYEKL. This CDR3 is built from 16 residues. V dropped 0 bases and J dropped 2; count of bases not matched to a gene: 5.

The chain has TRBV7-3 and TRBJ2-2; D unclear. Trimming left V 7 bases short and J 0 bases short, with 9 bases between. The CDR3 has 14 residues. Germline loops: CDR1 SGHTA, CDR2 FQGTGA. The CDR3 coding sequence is TGTGCCAGCAAGGCAGGATCGAACACCGGGGAGCTGTTTTTT. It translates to CASKAGSNTGELFF.

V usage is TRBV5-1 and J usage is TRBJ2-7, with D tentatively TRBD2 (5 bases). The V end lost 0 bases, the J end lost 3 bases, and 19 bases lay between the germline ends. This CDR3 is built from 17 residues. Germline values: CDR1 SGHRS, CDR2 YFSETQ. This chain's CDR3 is CASSLASFRDGGYEQYF. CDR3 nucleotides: TGCGCCAGCAGCTTGGCGTCATTTCGAGATGGAGGCTACGAGCAGTACTTC.

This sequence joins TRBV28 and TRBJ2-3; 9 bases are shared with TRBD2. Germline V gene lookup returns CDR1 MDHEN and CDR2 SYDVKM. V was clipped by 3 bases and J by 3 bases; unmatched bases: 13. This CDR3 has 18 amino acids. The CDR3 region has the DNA TGTGCCAGCAGTTTTTCCCGGACGGCGGGGGGGCGAACAGATACGCAGTATTTT. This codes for CASSFSRTAGGRTDTQYF.

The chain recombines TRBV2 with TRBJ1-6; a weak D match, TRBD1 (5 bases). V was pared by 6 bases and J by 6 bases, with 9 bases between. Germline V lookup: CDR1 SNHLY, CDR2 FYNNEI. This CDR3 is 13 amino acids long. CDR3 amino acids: CASSRQSNSPLHF. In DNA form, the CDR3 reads TGTGCCAGCAGCCGACAGTCTAATTCACCCCTCCACTTT.

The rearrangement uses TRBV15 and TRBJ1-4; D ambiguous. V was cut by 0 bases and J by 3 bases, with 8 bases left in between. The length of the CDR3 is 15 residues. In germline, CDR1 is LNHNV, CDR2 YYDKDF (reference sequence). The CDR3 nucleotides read TGTGCCACCAGCAGAGATCCCGGGGCTAATGAAAAACTGTTTTTT. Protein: CATSRDPGANEKLFF.